The present entry profiles one TCR beta chain with its context. Original processing notes: Using reference gene primer amplification, nucleated cell counts were estimated. Profiling relied on immunoSEQ multiplex PCR, and the TCRdb table lists in-frame clones only, not all of them. V and J calls and clone size are as listed in that table; D and trimming were resolved from the DNA. The sample holds about 520,000 clones, 70% to 90% seen once. The data stem from a study of blood T cell repertoires in COVID-19. Study in general: The United States, Italy and Spain provided the acute and convalescent COVID-19 samples. T cells, B-cell-depleted T cells, or PBMCs provided the cDNA or gDNA that served as material.

V dropped 0 bases and J dropped 13; count of bases not matched to a gene: 13. Looked up from germline, CDR1 is MNHEY and CDR2 is SVGAGI. The CDR3 is made up of 15 amino acids. The chain carries TRBV6-5 and TRBJ1-1, with 8 positions matching TRBD1. What was sequenced was peripheral blood. The TCR sequence derives from a human donor in a cohort sampled during active COVID-19. The CDR3 here is CASSYSSGQGILVFF. The CDR3 bases are TGTGCCAGCAGTTACTCGAGCGGACAGGGAATTTTGGTTTTCTTT.